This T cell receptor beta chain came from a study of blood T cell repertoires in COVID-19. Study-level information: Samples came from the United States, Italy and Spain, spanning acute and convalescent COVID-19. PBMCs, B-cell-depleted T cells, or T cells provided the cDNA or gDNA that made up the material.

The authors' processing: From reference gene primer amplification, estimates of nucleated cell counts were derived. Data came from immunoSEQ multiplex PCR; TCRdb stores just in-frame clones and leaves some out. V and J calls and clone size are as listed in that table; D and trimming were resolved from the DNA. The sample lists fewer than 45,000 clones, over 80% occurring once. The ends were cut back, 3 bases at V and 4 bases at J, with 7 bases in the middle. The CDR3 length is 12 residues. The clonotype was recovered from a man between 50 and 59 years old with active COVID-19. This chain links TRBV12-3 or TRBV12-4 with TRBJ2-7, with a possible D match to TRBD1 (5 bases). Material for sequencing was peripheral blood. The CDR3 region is CASSFRGYEQYF. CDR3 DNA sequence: TGTGCCAGCAGTTTTAGGGGATACGAGCAGTACTTC.